The T cell receptor beta chain described here comes from a study of blood T cell repertoires in COVID-19. Overall study context: COVID-19 samples, acute and convalescent, were from the United States, Italy and Spain. PBMCs, B-cell-depleted T cells, or T cells were the source of the cDNA or gDNA that made up the material.

The authors' processing: Reference gene primer amplification gave nucleated cell count estimates. Assay: immunoSEQ multiplex PCR; the TCRdb copy retains only in-frame clones and omits some. V and J calls and clone size are given by that table; D and trimming were obtained from the DNA. The data hold some 140,000 clones, with roughly 80% observed a single time. Trimming removed 2 bases from V and 5 bases from J, with 10 bases in between. The CDR3 spans 15 residues. Germline assignment: CDR1 MRHNA and CDR2 SNTAGT. The sequenced sample was peripheral blood. The chain employs TRBV6-4 and TRBJ1-6, with a tentative D call TRBD1 (6 bases). The receptor's source is a woman aged 55-69 years with COVID-19, enrolled during active disease. The CDR3 here is CASSDGQINNSPLHF. In nucleotides, the CDR3 is TGTGCCAGCAGTGACGGACAGATAAATAATTCACCCCTCCACTTT.